The T cell receptor (beta chain) described here comes from a study of CD8 T cells in ankylosing spondylitis. About this clonotype: What it recognizes is unknown.

Study-level results: The study identified a TCR beta motif of fewer than 10 highly homologous variants that appeared characteristic of ankylosing spondylitis blood.

The TCR beta libraries were generated through quantitative 5'-RACE incorporating molecular barcodes. TCRdb re-called the 5' RACE reads through MiXCR, storing one row per CDR3 protein. This table holds about 700,000 distinct CDR3 sequences, around 19% found once. CDR3 length: 16 residues. Germline V gene data show CDR1 as MGHRA and CDR2 as YSYEKL. Trimming cost V 2 bases and J 5 bases; bases outside gene matches: 8. V is TRBV4-1 and J is TRBJ2-7, with TRBD2 matching over 11 bases. The receptor comes from a male donor with ankylosing spondylitis. Sequencing was done on a sample of blood, either unsorted or a sorted T cell fraction (not recorded which). In DNA, the CDR3 is TGCGCCAGCAGCCAAACCCTAGCGGGAGGACGCGACGAGCAGTACTTC. Its protein is CASSQTLAGGRDEQYF.